This TCR beta chain was sequenced in a study of early T cells in non-severe SARS-CoV-2 infection (dated by TCRdb to about 2021). Looking at the study overall: Because TCR sequencing relied on bulk RNA taken from unsorted whole blood, pairing of alpha and beta chains was not possible.

A case-control design nested within a healthcare worker cohort in London, UK, was used, with weekly nasopharyngeal swab PCR tests and blood sampling performed. Healthcare workers were enrolled in the week of the UK lockdown, from 23 to 31 March 2020, and were followed every week for up to roughly 16 weeks. Preparation of the library involved 5' RACE. The instrument given in TCRdb is NextSeq 500. To correct for sequencing error and PCR bias, the TCR library protocol tagged individual cDNA molecules with unique molecular identifiers. Both TCR alpha and beta chains were sequenced, and tight co-correlation was observed between alpha and beta sequence abundances in each sample. The paper's data handling went like this. Decombinator V4 was used to annotate TCR sequences for V gene, J gene and CDR3. TCRs were defined as expanded if a significant change between any two time points was detected under a Poisson model with p below 0.0001. Abundances of TCRs were expressed as counts per million after normalisation to the total number of TCRs sequenced in each sample. TRAV1-2 paired with TRAJ12, TRAJ20 or TRAJ33 defined MAIT TCRs, while TRAV10 paired with TRAJ18 defined iNKT TCRs. VDJdb, accessed 1 November 2021, was searched for CMV, EBV and SARS-CoV-2 annotated TCRs, with TCRs annotated for multiple antigens excluded. TCRdb passed the public sequencing reads through fastp at Q25 and MiXCR, retaining productive beta sequences. Each entry is one CDR3 protein sequence, shown with its most common DNA and genes. For this entry, the V and J calls and clone size follow TCRdb and not the study's own pipeline. The sample contains roughly 80,000 distinct CDR3 sequences, around an eighth of them found a single time. The ten largest make up 3% to 3.5% of the sample.

Here is what the overall study found, with its caveats: VDJdb matching was skewed toward anti-spike CD8 responses and likely underestimated virus-specific expansions, missing private and CD4 specificities.

V and J are trimmed by 3 bases and 6 bases, and the gene matches miss 6 bases of the junction. Its CDR3 holds 15 amino acids, cysteine through phenylalanine. The only DNA kept is the CDR3, 45 bases in frame from the first base. Via the germline V gene, CDR1 is KGHSH and CDR2 LQKENI. This clonotype showed up just a few times. Its cognate antigen has yet to be identified. One base away there is no much larger clone; base qualities are not given. Rearrangement joined TRBV18 to TRBJ2-7; TRBD2 aligns with 12 central bases. The source is an adult who was a healthcare worker with PCR-confirmed SARS-CoV-2 infection or an uninfected control (not recorded which). Sequencing used whole blood. The bases are TGTGCCAGCTCACCGTCGTTACTAGCGGGAGGCGAGCAGTACTTC. Protein translation: CASSPSLLAGGEQYF.